Each of the 13 T cell receptor beta chains below was sequenced from the same sample in a study of blood T cell repertoires in COVID-19. Sequencing used immunoSEQ multiplex PCR; TCRdb keeps in-frame clones, though not all of them. The sample has 300,000 to 450,000 clones, approximately 89% seen once. Source material: peripheral blood. These receptors were obtained from a woman aged 60-75 years with COVID-19, enrolled during active disease.

The V and J genes are TRBV11-3 and TRBJ2-1; 8 bases match TRBD2. Germline V gene data show CDR1 as SGHNT and CDR2 as YENEEA. The CDR3 is made up of 13 amino acids. With V trimmed by 4 bases and J by 13 bases, 9 bases remained unmatched. As DNA, the CDR3 is TGTGCCAGCAGCTGGAGTCAGGGGACTAGTCAGTTCTTC. Amino acid sequence: CASSWSQGTSQFF.

As concerns this clone: Other DNA sequences in this specimen translate into the identical CDR3. The chain uses TRBV4-1 and TRBJ2-1, with 9 bases that match TRBD2. This CDR3 contains 16 residues. Looked up from germline, CDR1 is MGHRA and CDR2 is YSYEKL. Germline trimming cut 1 base from V and 3 bases from J; bases unmatched to any gene: 4. The CDR3 spells CASSQVRLAVYNEQFF. CDR3 DNA sequence: TGCGCCAGCAGCCAAGTCAGACTAGCGGTCTACAATGAGCAGTTCTTC.

This clone appeared a few times. V and J are TRBV6-5 and TRBJ2-2; the D gene is possibly TRBD1 (6 bases). The V end was cut by 5 bases, the J end by 5 bases, with 9 bases between. The CDR3 runs to 13 residues. CDR1 MNHEY and CDR2 SVGAGI come from the germline V gene. The CDR3: CASSKTGTGELFF. CDR3 nucleotides: TGTGCCAGCAGTAAAACAGGGACCGGGGAGCTGTTTTTT.

CDR3 DNA sequence: TGTGCCAGCAGCTCCCGGGGTCAGGGGGTCACCTACGAGCAGTACTTC. Protein product: CASSSRGQGVTYEQYF. The J gene is TRBJ2-7, the V gene TRBV5-4; TRBD1 agrees at 7 bases. Germline CDR1 is SGHNT and CDR2 is YYREEE (reference sequence). This CDR3 has 16 amino acids. V shed 3 bases, J shed 2 bases, and the junction held 11 bases outside the gene matches.

The V gene is TRBV6-5, the J gene TRBJ1-1; 10 bases map to TRBD1. CDR1 and CDR2 (germline): MNHEY, SVGAGI. CDR3 length: 13 residues. J was trimmed by 5 bases and V by 6 bases; bases with no gene match: 3. The CDR3 DNA reads TGTGCCAGCAGGGGGACAGGGGAAACTGAAGCTTTCTTT. This gives the protein CASRGTGETEAFF.

The chain links TRBV6-5 to TRBJ1-1; D is unclear. Germline CDR1 is MNHEY and CDR2 is SVGAGI. This CDR3 has 13 amino acids. The V gene lost 6 bases and the J gene lost 1 base, with 9 bases spanning the gap. CDR3 DNA: TGTGCCAGCAGGCTTACATCGAACACTGAAGCTTTCTTT. It yields the protein CASRLTSNTEAFF.

This chain connects TRBV5-8 to TRBJ1-2; D is unclear. The CDR3 has 12 amino acids. The germline V and J ends were trimmed by 2 bases and 5 bases, with 7 bases remaining between them. From germline, CDR1 is SGHTS and CDR2 YDEGEE. CDR3 in amino acids: CASSFTQYGYTF. For the CDR3, the DNA is TGTGCCAGCAGCTTCACACAGTATGGCTACACCTTC.

This chain connects TRBV5-1 to TRBJ2-7; D is possibly TRBD2 (6 bases). From germline, CDR1 is SGHRS and CDR2 YFSETQ. The CDR3 has 13 amino acids. V was pared by 3 bases and J by 4 bases, with 11 bases between. CDR3 loop: CASSSAGLYEQYF. DNA for the CDR3: TGCGCCAGCAGCTCGGCGGGGTTGTACGAGCAGTACTTC.

The chain employs TRBV3-1 (or the pseudogene TRBV3-2) and TRBJ2-5, with 7 bases fitting TRBD2. Germline values: CDR1 LGHDT, CDR2 YNNKEL (reference sequence). J was trimmed by 4 bases and V by 4 bases; bases with no gene match: 6. This CDR3 has 14 residues. CDR3 DNA sequence: TGTGCCAGCAGCCTACTTTCGGGGGGAGAGACCCAGTACTTC. As protein: CASSLLSGGETQYF.

The chain employs TRBV6-4 and TRBJ1-2; TRBD1 aligns across 7 bases. The germline CDR1 and CDR2 sequences are MRHNA and SNTAGT. With 6 bases clipped from V and 0 bases from J, the junction kept 4 bases outside the gene matches. The CDR3 loop spans 14 amino acids. The CDR3 DNA reads TGTGCCAGCAGCCGGGACAGCACTAACTATGGCTACACCTTC. This gives the protein CASSRDSTNYGYTF.

V is TRBV4-2 and J is TRBJ2-3; 10 nucleotides line up with TRBD2. CDR1 and CDR2 from the germline V gene are LGHNA and YNFKEQ. This CDR3 is built from 18 residues. J lost 1 base, V lost 4 bases, and 11 bases had no gene match. The CDR3 reads CASSLIDIAGGGTDTQYF. The CDR3 region has the DNA TGTGCCAGCAGCCTAATAGACATAGCGGGGGGAGGCACAGATACGCAGTATTTT.

The V call is TRBV7-2, the J call TRBJ2-6; perhaps TRBD1 as D (6 bases). CDR3 size: 15 residues. V was shortened by 5 bases and J by 3 bases, with 11 bases between the two germline ends. Per the germline V gene, CDR1 is SGHTA and CDR2 is FQGNSA. The CDR3 nucleotides read TGTGCCAGCAGCCTCCAGGGGAATGGGGCCAACGTCCTGACTTTC. It is translated as CASSLQGNGANVLTF.

The chain is built from TRBV30 and TRBJ1-6, with D maybe TRBD1 (5 bases). V was cut by 5 bases and J by 9 bases, with 17 bases left in between. This CDR3 comprises 14 residues. In germline, CDR1 is GTSNPN, CDR2 SVGIG (reference sequence). The CDR3 bases are TGTGCCTGGGGAGGTCAGGGAATCGGTTCACCCCTCCACTTT. It translates to CAWGGQGIGSPLHF.